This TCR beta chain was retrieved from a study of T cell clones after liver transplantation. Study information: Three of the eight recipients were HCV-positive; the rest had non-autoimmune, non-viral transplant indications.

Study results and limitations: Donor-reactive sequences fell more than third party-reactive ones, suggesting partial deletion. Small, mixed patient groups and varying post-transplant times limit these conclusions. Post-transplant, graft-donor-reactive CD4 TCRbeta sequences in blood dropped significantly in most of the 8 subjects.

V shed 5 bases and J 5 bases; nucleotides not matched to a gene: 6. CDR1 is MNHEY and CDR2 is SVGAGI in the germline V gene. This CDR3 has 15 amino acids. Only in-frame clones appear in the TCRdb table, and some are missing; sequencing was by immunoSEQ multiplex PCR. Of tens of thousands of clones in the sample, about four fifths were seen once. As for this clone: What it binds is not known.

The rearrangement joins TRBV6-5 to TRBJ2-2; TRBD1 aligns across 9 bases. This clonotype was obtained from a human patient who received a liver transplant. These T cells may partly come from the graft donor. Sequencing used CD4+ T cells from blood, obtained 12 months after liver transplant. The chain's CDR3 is CASSADRGETGELFF. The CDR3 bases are TGTGCCAGCAGTGCCGACAGGGGGGAGACCGGGGAGCTGTTTTTT.